Each of the 3 T cell receptor beta chains below was sequenced from the same sample in a study of shared clonotypes between healthy human individuals. Assay used: immunoSEQ multiplex PCR; TCRdb lists only in-frame clones, some missing. The sample has over a million clones, around three quarters seen once. Sequencing was carried out using memory CD4+ T cells from PBMCs. Documented subset: CD45RA-negative fraction. Receptors originate from a man aged 18 to 30 in good health. Some clones in this sample may be carry-over from other donors' samples.

The chain recombines TRBV14 with TRBJ2-1; D is possibly TRBD2 (5 bases). V was trimmed by 0 bases and J by 1 base, leaving 16 bases between them. This CDR3 is 18 amino acids long. Per germline, CDR1 SGHDN and CDR2 FVKESK. The CDR3 DNA follows: TGTGCCAGCAGCCAAGAATGGGGAGCGGCCGGTTCCTACAATGAGCAGTTCTTC. Translating it yields CASSQEWGAAGSYNEQFF.

The chain recombines TRBV7-2 with TRBJ1-5; no reliable D call. The germline CDR1 and CDR2 sequences are SGHTA and FQGNSA. The length of the CDR3 is 13 residues. The V end was cut by 5 bases, the J end by 6 bases, with 11 bases between. CDR3 DNA sequence: TGTGCCAGCAGCACTCAAGAGGGTCAGCCCCAGCATTTT. Its translation: CASSTQEGQPQHF.

The chain uses TRBV18 and TRBJ1-1; the D is unclear. Germline CDR1 KGHSH, CDR2 LQKENI. This CDR3 contains 14 residues. V was shortened by 5 bases and J by 5 bases, with 15 bases between the two germline ends. CDR3 amino acids: CASSGERRNTEAFF. Here the CDR3 DNA reads TGTGCCAGCTCAGGGGAAAGAAGGAATACTGAAGCTTTCTTT. The full variable domain, with the rest looked up from reference TRBV18 and TRBJ1-1, is NAGVMQNPRHLVRRRGQEARLRCSPMKGHSHVYWYRQLPEEGLKFMVYLQKENIIDESGMPKERFSAEFPKEGPSILRIQQVVRGDSAAYFCASSGERRNTEAFFGQGTRLTVV.